Detailed here is one TCR beta chain. No antigen is known for it. In germline, CDR1 is MDHEN, CDR2 SYDVKM. The CDR3 has 11 amino acids. V was cut by 8 bases and J by 2 bases, with 6 bases left in between. Treatment of the sample: roughly ten-day PBMC culture with coronavirus spike peptide pools or control peptides (ViraFEST assay). The entry originates in a study of vaccination and CD4 T cells after COVID-19. At the Johns Hopkins FTIC core, DNA taken from cultured CD4+ T cells was sequenced by way of the Oncomine TCR Beta short-read assay. From the PCR reads, TCRdb called clonotypes with MiXCR, one entry per CDR3 protein. The sample has 7,000 to 9,500 distinct CDR3 sequences; about three fifths are singletons.

This sequence joins TRBV28 and TRBJ1-2; D is unclear. Sequenced input: CD4+ T cells from blood, cultured in vitro. The sequence was obtained from a human donor who had recovered from COVID-19. The CDR3 protein is CASGQNYGYTF. The CDR3 nucleotides read TGTGCCAGCGGGCAGAACTATGGCTACACCTTC.